These 12 T cell receptor beta chains originate from one sample sequenced in a study of blood T cell repertoires in COVID-19. Sequencing was performed with immunoSEQ multiplex PCR; in TCRdb, only in-frame clones are kept and a portion is missing. The profile covers around 230,000 clones, with about 80% appearing a single time and about 2.5% taken by the ten largest. The sequenced sample consisted of peripheral blood. The receptors originated from a woman between 40 and 50 years old with active or convalescent COVID-19.

The chain is built from TRBV14 and TRBJ1-5; D is unresolved. Germline V gene lookup returns CDR1 SGHDN and CDR2 FVKESK. This CDR3 comprises 17 residues. V was clipped by 3 bases and J by 0 bases, with 15 bases between them. CDR3 in amino acids: CASSQTGSFGSNQPQHF. The CDR3, as DNA: TGTGCCAGCAGCCAGACCGGGAGCTTTGGTAGCAATCAGCCCCAGCATTTT.

CDR3 sequence (DNA): TGCGCCAGCAGTTTCGGACCGACTAGCGGCCAAGAGACCCAGTACTTC. Translating gives CASSFGPTSGQETQYF. The chain combines TRBV5-1 with TRBJ2-5; 9 nucleotides agree with TRBD2. The CDR3 sequence is 16 residues long. Losses at the gene ends were 5 bases for V and 1 base for J; bases not matched to a gene: 9. Germline values: CDR1 SGHRS, CDR2 YFSETQ.

V usage is TRBV6-1 and J usage is TRBJ1-1; D uncertain. The germline V gene encodes CDR1 MNHNS and CDR2 SASEGT. Trimming stripped 3 bases from V and 1 base from J, with 6 bases between. The CDR3 runs 13 residues. The CDR3 DNA reads as TGTGCCAGCAGTGAGCGCGGGAACACTGAAGCTTTCTTT. Its translation is CASSERGNTEAFF.

The rearrangement uses TRBV7-6 and TRBJ1-2; 10 bases are shared with TRBD1. The trim removed 1 base at V and 6 bases at J, leaving 5 bases unmatched. This CDR3 region has 15 residues. The V gene's germline CDR1 is SGHVS and CDR2 FNYEAQ. For the CDR3, the DNA is TGTGCCAGCAGCTTAGGGGACAGGGGAGGGGATGGCTACACCTTC. The encoded protein is CASSLGDRGGDGYTF.

About this clone itself: Possible read error: a much larger clone is one base away. CDR3 DNA sequence: TGTGCCAGCAGCTTACAGGGGGCGGCCTACGAGCAGTACTTC. As protein: CASSLQGAAYEQYF. This chain uses TRBV7-9 with TRBJ2-7; 8 nucleotides line up with TRBD1. This CDR3 is 14 amino acids long. Trimming cost V 2 bases and J 2 bases; bases outside gene matches: 2. Germline-derived CDR1 and CDR2 are SEHNR and FQNEAQ (reference sequence).

The V and J genes are TRBV10-1 and TRBJ2-7, with no clear D. The CDR3 extends over 13 amino acids. V was pared by 4 bases and J by 2 bases, with 9 bases between. Germline lookup yields CDR1 WNHNN and CDR2 SYGVQD (reference sequence). The CDR3 nucleotides read TGCGCCAGCAGTGTTCACCCTACCTACGAGCAGTACTTC. This encodes CASSVHPTYEQYF.

The CDR3 DNA reads TGTGCCAGCAGCCAAGTGGCTAGCGGGAGGTACAATGAGCAGTTCTTC. It is translated as CASSQVASGRYNEQFF. The genes are TRBV3-1 (or the pseudogene TRBV3-2) and TRBJ2-1, with 11 bases aligning to TRBD2. In germline, CDR1 is LGHDT, CDR2 YNNKEL (reference sequence). This CDR3 has 16 residues. V shed 1 base, J shed 4 bases, and the junction held 3 bases outside the gene matches.

The rearrangement joins TRBV7-9 to TRBJ1-1, with 11 bases aligning to TRBD1. The V gene end was trimmed by 5 bases and the J gene end by 2 bases; junction bases not matched to a gene: 10. The V gene's germline CDR1 is SEHNR and CDR2 FQNEAQ (reference sequence). The CDR3 runs 17 residues. The CDR3, as DNA: TGTGCCAGCAGCCTCACGCCGGGACAGGGGGTTAACACTGAAGCTTTCTTT. Protein sequence: CASSLTPGQGVNTEAFF.

The CDR3 bases are TGTGCCGTCTTCAGGCAGGGGGAGATCTATGGCTACACCTTC. Translating it yields CAVFRQGEIYGYTF. The rearrangement uses TRBV2 and TRBJ1-2, with TRBD1 matching over 7 bases. Trimming took 11 bases from V and 4 from J; bases not matched to a gene: 13. This CDR3 contains 14 residues. The V gene's germline CDR1 is SNHLY and CDR2 FYNNEI.

The J gene is TRBJ1-5, the V gene TRBV30; D uncertain. The CDR3 has 12 amino acids. Trimming removed 5 bases at V and 0 bases at J, with 5 bases between. CDR1 is GTSNPN and CDR2 is SVGIG in the germline V gene (reference sequence). The CDR3 reads CAWDNSNQPQHF. The CDR3 DNA reads TGTGCCTGGGATAATAGCAATCAGCCCCAGCATTTT.

The gene calls are TRBV9 and TRBJ2-7, with 7 bases matching TRBD1. The V gene end was trimmed by 0 bases and the J gene end by 2 bases; junction bases not matched to a gene: 2. Germline V gene sequence: CDR1 SGDLS, CDR2 YYNGEE. This CDR3 contains 14 residues. CDR3 sequence: CASSVGTGPYEQYF. The CDR3 nucleotides are TGTGCCAGCAGCGTAGGGACAGGTCCCTACGAGCAGTACTTC.

The rearrangement joins TRBV5-1 to TRBJ1-2; 7 bases agree with TRBD1. CDR3 size: 14 residues. Looked up from germline, CDR1 is SGHRS and CDR2 is YFSETQ. V lost 1 base and J lost 9; bases outside the gene matches: 9. The CDR3 loop reads CASSLTEQGKSYTF. In DNA form, the CDR3 reads TGCGCCAGCAGCTTGACGGAACAGGGGAAGAGCTACACCTTC.